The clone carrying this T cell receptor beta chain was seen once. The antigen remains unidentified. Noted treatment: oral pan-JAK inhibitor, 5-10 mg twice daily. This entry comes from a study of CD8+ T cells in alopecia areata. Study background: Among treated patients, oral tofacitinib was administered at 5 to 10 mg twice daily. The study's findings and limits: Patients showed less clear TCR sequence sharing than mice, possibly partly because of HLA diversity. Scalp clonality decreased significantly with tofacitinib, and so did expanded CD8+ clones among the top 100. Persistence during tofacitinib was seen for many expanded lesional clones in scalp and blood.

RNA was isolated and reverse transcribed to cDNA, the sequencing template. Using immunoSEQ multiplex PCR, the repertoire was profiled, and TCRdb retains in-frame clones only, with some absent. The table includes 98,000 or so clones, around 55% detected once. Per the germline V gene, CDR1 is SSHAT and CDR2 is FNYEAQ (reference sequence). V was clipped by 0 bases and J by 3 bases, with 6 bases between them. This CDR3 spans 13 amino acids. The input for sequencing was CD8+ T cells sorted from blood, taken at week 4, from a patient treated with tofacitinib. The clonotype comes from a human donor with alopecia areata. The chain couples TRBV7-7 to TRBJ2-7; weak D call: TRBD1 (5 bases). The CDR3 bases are TGTGCCAGCAGCTTAGCACAGGACTACGAGCAGTACTTC. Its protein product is CASSLAQDYEQYF.